This entry lists 7 T cell receptor beta chains sequenced from one sample in a study of cytomegalovirus exposure and HLA in healthy donors. A multiplex PCR was run with 60 Vbeta primers and 13 Jbeta primers. This table comes from immunoSEQ multiplex PCR, and its TCRdb copy is limited to in-frame clones, with some not included. The sample holds more than 150,000 clones, 77% seen once. Sequenced input: PBMCs. The receptors originated from a man aged 18 to 29 in good health and CMV-seronegative.

The V gene is TRBV15, the J gene TRBJ2-3; D is perhaps TRBD2 (6 bases). Trimming took 1 base from V and 6 from J, leaving 8 bases between them. The CDR3 has 13 amino acids. Germline CDR1 and CDR2: LNHNV and YYDKDF (reference sequence). CDR3 amino acids: CATSRVRGDTQYF. The CDR3 DNA reads as TGTGCCACCAGCAGAGTTCGGGGGGATACGCAGTATTTT.

The chain joins TRBV7-6 to TRBJ1-5; D gene uncertain. This CDR3 is 15 amino acids long. Germline V gene lookup returns CDR1 SGHVS and CDR2 FNYEAQ. V gave up 0 bases and J gave up 2 bases, with 8 bases separating them. CDR3 coding DNA: TGTGCCAGCAGCTTAGCCGGGTCCGGCAATCAGCCCCAGCATTTT. It is translated as CASSLAGSGNQPQHF.

The CDR3 loop is CASRDSGFSGSPLHF. In DNA form, the CDR3 reads TGTGCCAGCAGGGACAGTGGGTTTTCGGGGTCACCCCTCCACTTT. The genes are TRBV25-1 and TRBJ1-6; D might be TRBD1 (6 bases). V was shortened by 6 bases and J by 10 bases, with 19 bases between the two germline ends. CDR3 length equals 15 residues. Germline V CDR1 and CDR2: MGHDK, SYGVNS.

The chain links TRBV4-3 to TRBJ1-1, with TRBD1 matching 7 bases. V trimming: 0 bases; J trimming: 1 base; junction bases outside the gene matches: 5. Germline V gives CDR1 LGHNA, CDR2 YSLEER. The length of the CDR3 is 16 residues. CDR3 in DNA: TGCGCCAGCAGCCAAGATTGGCAGGGGGAGAACACTGAAGCTTTCTTT. Its protein product is CASSQDWQGENTEAFF.

This chain uses TRBV13 with TRBJ1-2; perhaps TRBD1 as D (5 bases). The CDR3 is 13 residues long. Trimming removed 0 bases at V and 7 bases at J, with 9 bases between. Germline lookup yields CDR1 PRHDT and CDR2 FYEKMQ (reference sequence). CDR3 DNA sequence: TGTGCCAGCAGCTTAGGACAGGCCTGTGGCTACACCTTC. It translates to CASSLGQACGYTF.

This clone was seen only once. The chain carries TRBV30 and TRBJ2-1; maybe TRBD2 (6 bases). The V end was cut by 7 bases, the J end by 8 bases, with 18 bases between. This CDR3 has 13 amino acids. Germline CDR1 GTSNPN, CDR2 SVGIG (reference sequence). CDR3 nucleotide sequence: TGTGCCTTGTCTCCCGCGGGAAAGGATGAGCAGTTCTTC. Its protein product is CALSPAGKDEQFF.

The chain recombines TRBV18 with TRBJ1-1; 7 nucleotides agree with TRBD1. CDR1 KGHSH and CDR2 LQKENI come from the germline V gene. The CDR3 covers 15 residues. J was trimmed by 2 bases and V by 4 bases; bases with no gene match: 7. This CDR3 is CASSLRQGINTEAFF. DNA of the CDR3: TGTGCCAGCTCACTTAGACAGGGTATTAACACTGAAGCTTTCTTT.